This is a list of T cell receptor beta chains from one sample in a study of T cell repertoires in cytomegalovirus infection. Each CDR3 protein gets one entry after TCRdb re-called the reads with MiXCR. This sample carries around 300,000 distinct CDR3 sequences, 8% to 10% of them seen once, and the ten largest clones take around 4%. The sequencing input was PBMCs. These TCRs come from a human donor in good health (CMV status not recorded). Some clones in this sample may be carry-over from other donors' samples. Each CDR3 is given without its conserved first and last residue. The order of the fields is J gene, clone size, V gene, CDR3 protein. Expanded clones get a size class; other rows say once, few or many, or leave the size out.

TRBJ2-2,few,TRBV7-9,ASSSPDRGRGTGELF
TRBJ2-2,.,TRBV10-2,ASTPPPGLSGTGELF
TRBJ2-5,.,TRBV30,AWSGGAETQY
TRBJ2-2,.,TRBV6-5,ASSPGQGRASDTGELF
TRBJ2-7,many,TRBV7-2,ASSVLAASSYEQY
TRBJ2-2,few,TRBV20-1,SARDASGTNTGELF
TRBJ2-3,.,TRBV4-3,ASSQDRGEAGDTQY
TRBJ1-1,many,TRBV7-2,ASSLVVRNTEAF
TRBJ1-4,many,TRBV19,ASQGQGDPATNEKLF
TRBJ2-1,.,TRBV2,ASSWVNEQF
TRBJ1-2,.,TRBV5-5,ASSGVLQPYYGYT